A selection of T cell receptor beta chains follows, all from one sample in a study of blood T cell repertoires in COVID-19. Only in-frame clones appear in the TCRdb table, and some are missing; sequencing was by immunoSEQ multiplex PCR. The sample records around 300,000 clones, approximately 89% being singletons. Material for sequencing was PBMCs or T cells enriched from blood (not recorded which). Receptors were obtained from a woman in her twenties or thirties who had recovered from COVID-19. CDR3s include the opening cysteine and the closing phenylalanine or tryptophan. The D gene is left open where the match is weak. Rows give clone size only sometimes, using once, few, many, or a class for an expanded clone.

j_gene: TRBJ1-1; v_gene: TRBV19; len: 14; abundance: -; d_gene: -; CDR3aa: CASSGINVATEAFF; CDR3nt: TGTGCCAGTAGCGGGATCAACGTAGCCACTGAAGCTTTCTTT
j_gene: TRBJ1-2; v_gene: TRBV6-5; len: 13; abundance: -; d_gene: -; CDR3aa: CASRGWGGDGYTF; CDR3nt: TGTGCCAGCAGGGGATGGGGGGGGGATGGCTACACCTTC
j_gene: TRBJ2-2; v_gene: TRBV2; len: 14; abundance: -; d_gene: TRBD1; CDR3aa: CATGQGWSTGELFF; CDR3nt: TGTGCCACCGGACAGGGTTGGAGCACCGGGGAGCTGTTTTTT
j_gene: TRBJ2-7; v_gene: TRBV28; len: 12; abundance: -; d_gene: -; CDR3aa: CASSLSEYEQYF; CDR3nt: TGTGCCAGCAGTTTATCCGAGTACGAGCAGTACTTC
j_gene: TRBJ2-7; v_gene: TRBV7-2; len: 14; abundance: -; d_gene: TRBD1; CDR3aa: CASSPRTGRGEQYF; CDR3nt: TGTGCCAGCAGCCCGAGGACAGGGCGGGGCGAGCAGTACTTC
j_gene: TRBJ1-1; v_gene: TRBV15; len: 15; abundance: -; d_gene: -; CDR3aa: CATSTVGGFDTEAFF; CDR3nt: TGTGCCACCAGCACCGTCGGGGGGTTCGACACTGAAGCTTTCTTT
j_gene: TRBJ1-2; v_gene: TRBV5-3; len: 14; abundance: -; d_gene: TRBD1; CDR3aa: CARSTRDRGDGYTF; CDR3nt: TGTGCCAGAAGCACCCGGGACAGAGGAGATGGCTACACCTTC
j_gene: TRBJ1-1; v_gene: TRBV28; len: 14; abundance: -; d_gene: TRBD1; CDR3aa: CASSPGQGTGEAFF; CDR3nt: TGTGCCAGCAGTCCGGGACAGGGGACGGGTGAAGCTTTCTTT
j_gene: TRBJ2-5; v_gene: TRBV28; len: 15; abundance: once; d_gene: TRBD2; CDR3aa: CASSFAPSGTETQYF; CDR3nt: TGTGCCAGCAGTTTTGCACCTAGCGGGACAGAGACCCAGTACTTC
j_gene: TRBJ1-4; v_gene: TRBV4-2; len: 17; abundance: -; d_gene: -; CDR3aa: CASSQEEEGATNEKLFF; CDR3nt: TGTGCCAGCAGCCAAGAAGAAGAGGGTGCAACTAATGAAAAACTGTTTTTT
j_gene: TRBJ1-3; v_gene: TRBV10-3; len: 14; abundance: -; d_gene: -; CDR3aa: CAISLQGAGNTIYF; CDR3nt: TGTGCCATCAGCTTACAGGGCGCTGGAAACACCATATATTTT
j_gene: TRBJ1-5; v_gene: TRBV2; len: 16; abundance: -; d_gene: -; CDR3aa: CASSESRVRPGQPQHF; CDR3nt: TGTGCCAGCAGTGAATCTCGAGTACGCCCCGGGCAGCCCCAGCATTTT
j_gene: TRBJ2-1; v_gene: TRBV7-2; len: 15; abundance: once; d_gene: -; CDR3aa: CASSLAGGAGNEQFF; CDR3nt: TGTGCCAGCAGCTTAGCAGGGGGGGCCGGGAATGAGCAGTTCTTC
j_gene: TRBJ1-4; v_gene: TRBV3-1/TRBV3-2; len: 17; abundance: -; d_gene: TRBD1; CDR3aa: CASSQEAQGWTNEKLFF; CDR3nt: TGTGCCAGCAGCCAAGAGGCACAGGGGTGGACTAATGAAAAACTGTTTTTT
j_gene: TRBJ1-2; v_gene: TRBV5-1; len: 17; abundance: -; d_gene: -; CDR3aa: CASSEEQSGQLLYGYTF; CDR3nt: TGCGCCAGCAGCGAGGAACAATCAGGACAGCTCCTCTATGGCTACACCTTC
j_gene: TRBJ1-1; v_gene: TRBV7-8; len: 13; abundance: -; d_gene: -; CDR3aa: CASSNSRLTEAFF; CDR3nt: TGTGCCAGCAGCAACTCGAGGCTAACTGAAGCTTTCTTT
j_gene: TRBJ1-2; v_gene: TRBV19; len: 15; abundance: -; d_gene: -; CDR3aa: CASSIVGVSIYGYTF; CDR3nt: TGTGCCAGTAGTATAGTAGGGGTCTCAATTTATGGCTACACCTTC
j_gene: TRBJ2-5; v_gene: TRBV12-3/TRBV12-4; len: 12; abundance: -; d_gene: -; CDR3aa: CASRGGGETQYF; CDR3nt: TGTGCCAGCAGAGGCGGTGGGGAGACCCAGTACTTC
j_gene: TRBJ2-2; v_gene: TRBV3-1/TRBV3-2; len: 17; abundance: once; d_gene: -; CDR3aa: CASSPTLDSRPPGELFF; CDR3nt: TGTGCCAGCAGCCCCACTTTGGACTCACGACCTCCCGGGGAGCTGTTTTTT
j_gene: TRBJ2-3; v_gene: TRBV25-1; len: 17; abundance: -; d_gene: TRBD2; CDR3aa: CASSEYFSAGATDTQYF; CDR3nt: TGTGCCAGCAGTGAATATTTTTCAGCGGGAGCTACAGATACGCAGTATTTT
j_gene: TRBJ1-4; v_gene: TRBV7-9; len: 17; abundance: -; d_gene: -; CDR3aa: CASSLGVRFATNEKLFF; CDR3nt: TGTGCCAGCAGCTTAGGTGTCAGGTTTGCAACTAATGAAAAACTGTTTTTT
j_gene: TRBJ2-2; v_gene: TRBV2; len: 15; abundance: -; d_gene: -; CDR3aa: CASSLGQPNTGELFF; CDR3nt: TGTGCCAGCAGTCTCGGACAGCCGAACACCGGGGAGCTGTTTTTT
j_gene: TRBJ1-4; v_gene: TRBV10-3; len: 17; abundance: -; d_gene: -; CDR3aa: CAISEDRSAATNEKLFF; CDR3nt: TGTGCCATCAGCGAGGACCGGAGCGCGGCAACTAATGAAAAACTGTTTTTT
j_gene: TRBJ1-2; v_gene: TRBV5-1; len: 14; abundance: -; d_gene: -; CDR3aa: CASSLRQGNYGYTF; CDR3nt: TGCGCCAGCAGCTTGAGGCAGGGGAACTATGGCTACACCTTC
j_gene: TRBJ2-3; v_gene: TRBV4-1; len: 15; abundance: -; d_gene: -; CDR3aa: CASSQDSPRPDTQYF; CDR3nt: TGCGCCAGCAGCCAAGACTCACCGCGCCCAGATACGCAGTATTTT
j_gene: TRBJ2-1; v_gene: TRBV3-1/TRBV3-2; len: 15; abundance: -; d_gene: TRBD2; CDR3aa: CASSQGTSGGNEQFF; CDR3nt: TGTGCCAGCAGCCAAGGGACTAGCGGGGGGAATGAGCAGTTCTTC
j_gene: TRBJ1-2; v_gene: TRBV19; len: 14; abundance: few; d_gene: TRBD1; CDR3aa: CASSIPGGSYGYTF; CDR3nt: TGTGCCAGTAGTATTCCAGGGGGCTCTTATGGCTACACCTTC
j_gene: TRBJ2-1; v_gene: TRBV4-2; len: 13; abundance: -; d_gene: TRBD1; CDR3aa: CASSLGTGNEQFF; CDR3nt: TGTGCCAGCAGCCTAGGGACAGGCAATGAGCAGTTCTTC
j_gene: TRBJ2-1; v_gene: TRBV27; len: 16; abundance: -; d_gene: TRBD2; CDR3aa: CASSRERGGFTDEQFF; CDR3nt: TGTGCCAGCAGCCGCGAGCGGGGGGGATTTACTGATGAGCAGTTCTTC
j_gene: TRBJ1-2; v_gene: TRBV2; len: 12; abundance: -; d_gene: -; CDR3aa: CASSGGRRGYTF; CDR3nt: TGTGCCAGCAGTGGGGGGCGGCGAGGCTACACCTTC
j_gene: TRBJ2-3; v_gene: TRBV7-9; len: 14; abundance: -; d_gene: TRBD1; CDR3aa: CASSSRDRVNTQYF; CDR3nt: TGTGCCAGCAGCTCCCGGGACAGGGTGAATACGCAGTATTTT
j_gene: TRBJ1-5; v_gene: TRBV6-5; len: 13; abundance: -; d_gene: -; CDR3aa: CASSRRGTQPQHF; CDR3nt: TGTGCCAGCAGCCGACGCGGAACTCAGCCCCAGCATTTT
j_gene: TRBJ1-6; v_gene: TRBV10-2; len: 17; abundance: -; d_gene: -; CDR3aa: CASSEPRQAGENSPLHF; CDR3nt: TGCGCCAGCAGTGAGCCGAGGCAGGCAGGGGAAAATTCACCCCTCCACTTT